The following is a T cell receptor (beta chain) sequence with its context. It has no known antigen specificity. One base away there is no much larger clone; base qualities are not given. TCRbeta CDR3 regions were amplified from genomic DNA by means of the immunoSEQ Assay, a bias-controlled multiplex PCR. The published analysis was carried out like this. Nucleated cell counts per sample were estimated from amplification of reference gene primers within the assay. To quantify the absolute abundance of each unique TCRbeta CDR3 rearrangement, sequence reads were collapsed and filtered. For each sample, productive Simpson clonality was calculated as the square root of Simpson's diversity index across productive rearrangements. Not all clones reach the TCRdb copy of this immuneACCESS table, which keeps in-frame sequences only. Checked studies attribute under half of the gap to unresolved V genes and leave the rest unexplained. That table is the source of V, J and clone size, and D and trimming were worked out from the DNA. Within this sample are tens of thousands of clones, with 78% of them counted one time only. Together, the top ten hold about a sixth of the sample.

Whole blood was collected in K2EDTA tubes by collaborating institutions according to the institutions' own protocols. For TCRbeta analysis, collaborators shipped samples in one of three forms: frozen whole blood, isolated PBMCs, or DNA extracted from either of those sample types. The entry originates in a study of blood T cell repertoires in COVID-19 (dated by TCRdb to 2020 to 2021). About the study as a whole: Samples covering the acute and convalescent phases of COVID-19 were provided by collaborators in the United States, Italy and Spain. The material from the prospective study consisted of cDNA or gDNA derived from T cells, B-cell-depleted T cells, or PBMCs. Deeply sampled blood TCRbeta repertoires from subjects exposed to, actively infected with, or recovered from COVID-19 were included in the dataset. The repertoires were released in a freely available public database intended as a resource for research on the immune response to SARS-CoV-2. Samples came from the ongoing ImmuneRACE study (first 160 participants) plus 1,254 subjects from 6 global collaborators. Sample metadata almost always included a de-identified subject ID, COVID-19 status, age in years and sex. HLA class I and class II types, where available, came from metadata supplied by the sample provider rather than from assay-based typing.

The germline V gene gives CDR1 as SGHVS and CDR2 as FQNEAQ. The CDR3 contains 15 residues, cysteine and phenylalanine counted. CDR3 DNA is the only sequence kept; it has 45 bases, read in frame from the first base. V has 2 bases trimmed and J has 3 bases trimmed; junction bases matching no gene number 1. Beyond this particular receptor, the publication reports: Clinical and demographic metadata were provided uncurated, with the amount varying by source and participant.

Rearrangement joined TRBV7-8 to TRBJ2-1, and 10 bases in between align with TRBD2. The sample comprised peripheral blood. The TCR was taken from a human donor in a cohort sampled during active COVID-19. The DNA sequence is given as TGTGCCAGCAGCTTATCTAGCGGGGGCTACAATGAGCAGTTCTTC. Its product reads: CASSLSSGGYNEQFF.